This T cell receptor (beta chain) is drawn from a study of blood T cells in healthy people across ages. The CDR3 sequence is 13 residues long. Study-level points and caveats: TCR beta diversity tracked closely with naive T cell percentage. Compared with aged donors, long-lived donors showed fewer expanded clones, suggesting selection. Observed TCR beta diversity per million T cells went down as age went up. This fall followed a roughly linear course with age. Unsorted PBMCs blocked a conclusive comparison of naive and antigen-experienced cells.

About this clonotype itself: Its antigen is unidentified.

For the second PCR, which ran for roughly 7 to 11 cycles, a sample-barcoded 5' primer and a J-beta primer mix were used. TCRdb processed the 5' RACE reads anew with MiXCR; each CDR3 protein has one entry. The table records more than 1,000,000 distinct CDR3 sequences, under 30% of them present only once. These data are also associated with another study on T cells of mothers and their children.

The gene calls are TRBV21-1 and TRBJ2-7; the table names TRBD1, a call not compared with the DNA. TRBV21-1 is tagged as a pseudogene. This TCR was recovered from a girl aged 2-10 years in good health. Sequencing was done on a sample of blood. This CDR3 reads CATSDREPYEQYF. Here the CDR3 DNA reads TGTGCCACCTCGGACAGGGAGCCCTACGAGCAGTACTTC.